This is a list of T cell receptor beta chains from one sample in a study of T cells after yellow fever vaccination. TCRdb processed the 5' RACE reads anew with MiXCR; each CDR3 protein has one entry. The data hold a few hundred thousand distinct CDR3 sequences, with roughly 8.7% observed a single time. The sample was CD4+ T cells sorted from PBMCs, taken 5 days after the yellow fever booster vaccination. These receptor sequences come from a man younger than 30 who received the YFV17D yellow fever vaccine. Both conserved end residues are part of each CDR3. The order of the fields is CDR3 length, J gene, V gene, D gene, clone size, CDR3 DNA, CDR3 protein. A D gene is named only where the DNA matches it firmly. Only some rows state a clone size, as once, few, many or a class for expanded clones.

14 TRBJ1-5 TRBV4-1 - few TGCGCCAGCAGCCAAGGGGCCGGACAGTCGGCCCAGCATTTT CASSQGAGQSAQHF
15 TRBJ1-4 TRBV5-1 - - TGCGCCAGCAGCCAAGCCAGTATGATTAATGAAAAACTGTTTTTT CASSQASMINEKLFF
17 TRBJ2-1 TRBV7-2 TRBD2 - TGTGCCAGCAGCTTATCAGTTCTAGCGGGGGGGCGCGATGAGCAGTTCTTC CASSLSVLAGGRDEQFF
16 TRBJ1-1 TRBV10-3 TRBD1 few TGTGCCACCGGAAGGAACCGGGGACAGGGGGCCGGAGAAGCTTTCTTT CATGRNRGQGAGEAFF
17 TRBJ2-3 TRBV10-1 TRBD2 few TGCGCCAGCAGTGACAGACTAGCGGGGAGACGCACAGATACGCAGTATTTT CASSDRLAGRRTDTQYF
16 TRBJ2-7 TRBV7-8 TRBD2 - TGTGCCAGCAGCTTAGCGCGGTTCGGGGGGAGGTACGAGCAGTACTTC CASSLARFGGRYEQYF
16 TRBJ2-2 TRBV7-2 - few TGTGCCAGCAGCCCCCCCCTTCGATTCTACACCGGGGAGCTGTTTTTT CASSPPLRFYTGELFF
17 TRBJ2-1 TRBV7-9 - - TGTGCCAGCAGCGCGGTTGACAGTCTACCTTCCTACAATGAGCAGTTCTTC CASSAVDSLPSYNEQFF
14 TRBJ1-6 TRBV18 TRBD1 - TGTGCCAGCTCGCCAGGGGGCGCGGTGTCACCCCTCCACTTT CASSPGGAVSPLHF
14 TRBJ2-7 TRBV4-2 - few TGTGCCAGCAGCCAAGGGGCGGACTCCTACGAGCAGTACTTC CASSQGADSYEQYF
15 TRBJ1-5 TRBV5-1 - many TGCGCCAGCAGCGCCACGGGGACCGTCGGACAGCCCCAGCATTTT CASSATGTVGQPQHF
13 TRBJ1-2 TRBV7-8 - few TGTGCCAGCAGCTACGACCCTAACTATGGCTACACCTTC CASSYDPNYGYTF
14 TRBJ1-2 TRBV11-2 - - TGTGCCAGCAGCTTAGATCCAGGGGCCCTTTCGGGCACCTTC CASSLDPGALSGTF
15 TRBJ2-3 TRBV28 TRBD2 few TGTGCCAGCAGTTTCATCAGCGGGGACACAGATACGCAGTATTTT CASSFISGDTDTQYF
17 TRBJ2-1 TRBV6-1 - - TGTGCCAGCAGTGAAGGTTTCGGCGGCAGCTCCTACAATGAGCAGTTCTTC CASSEGFGGSSYNEQFF
15 TRBJ2-2 TRBV5-4 TRBD1 few TGTGCCAGCAGCCTAGGGACAGGGGGTGCCGGGGAGCTGTTTTTT CASSLGTGGAGELFF
14 TRBJ1-5 TRBV20-1 - few TGCAGTGCTAGATCAAACAGGGCCTCCGGGCCCCAGCATTTT CSARSNRASGPQHF
13 TRBJ2-7 TRBV5-4 TRBD1 - TGTGCCAGCAGCTTATACAGGGGCGACGAGCAGTACTTC CASSLYRGDEQYF
14 TRBJ2-3 TRBV4-3 - many TGCGCCAGCAGCCAGGGGGCTAGCACAGATACGCAGTATTTT CASSQGASTDTQYF
15 TRBJ1-5 TRBV3-1 - - TGTGCCAGCAGCCAAGGCGCAGGCAGCAATCAGCCCCAGCATTTT CASSQGAGSNQPQHF
15 TRBJ1-2 TRBV5-1 TRBD1 - TGCGCCAGCAGCTTGACTACGGGAGGGACAGGGGGCTACACCTTC CASSLTTGGTGGYTF
16 TRBJ2-5 TRBV6-5 - - TGTGCCAGCAGTTACTCGGGCAGGGGAGGTACAGAGACCCAGTACTTC CASSYSGRGGTETQYF
17 TRBJ1-1 TRBV6-5 - many TGTGCCAGCAGTTACTTCCGGGGAAGGGGCCTGAACACTGAAGCTTTCTTT CASSYFRGRGLNTEAFF
12 TRBJ1-5 TRBV5-1 - - TGCGCCAGCAGCGCCCGCCGTCAGCCCCAGCATTTT CASSARRQPQHF
17 TRBJ2-2 TRBV5-1 - few TGCGCCAGCAGCGCTTCGGCTGGTGGGGGGACCACCGGGGAGCTGTTTTTT CASSASAGGGTTGELFF
17 TRBJ2-3 TRBV7-9 - - TGTGCCAGCAGCCCCCAGTGGGCTATCACTAGCACAGATACGCAGTATTTT CASSPQWAITSTDTQYF
13 TRBJ1-1 TRBV28 TRBD1 many TGTGCCAGCAGTTTACAGGGGGCCGGGACGGCTTTCTTT CASSLQGAGTAFF
13 TRBJ1-2 TRBV20-1 - - TGCAGTGCTAGTAGGAGGGAGGACTATGGCTACACCTTC CSASRREDYGYTF
15 TRBJ2-3 TRBV5-4 TRBD2 - TGTGCCAGCAGCTCCCCTAGCGGGGGCACAGATACGCAGTATTTT CASSSPSGGTDTQYF
15 TRBJ2-2 TRBV29-1 - - TGCAGCGTTGCCGGTTTATCGACGAACACCGGGGAGCTGTTTTTT CSVAGLSTNTGELFF
13 TRBJ2-7 TRBV28 - few TGTGCCAGCACCATATCAGGGGTTTACGAGCAGTACTTC CASTISGVYEQYF
12 TRBJ2-3 TRBV2 - - TGTGCCAGCAGCTCAGACTTAGATACGCAGTATTTT CASSSDLDTQYF
12 TRBJ1-1 TRBV7-9 - few TGTGCCAGCAGCTTAGATCCGACTGAAGCTTTCTTT CASSLDPTEAFF
16 TRBJ2-7 TRBV19 - - TGTGCCAGTAGTACTCCAAACAGGGGAGGCGGAGACGAGCAGTACTTC CASSTPNRGGGDEQYF
13 TRBJ1-2 TRBV15 - many TGTGCCACCAGCAGTGACAGGTTTTATGGCTACACCTTC CATSSDRFYGYTF
15 TRBJ2-7 TRBV15 - - TGTGCCACCAGCAGAGATCAGGGGCCCTCCTACGAGCAGTACTTC CATSRDQGPSYEQYF
12 TRBJ1-6 TRBV20-1 - once TGCAGTGCCAGCCACGGGGATTCACCCCTCCACTTT CSASHGDSPLHF
16 TRBJ2-3 TRBV6-5 - - TGTGCCAGCAGTTACTCCCCCACAGGGGAGGCAGATACGCAGTATTTT CASSYSPTGEADTQYF
14 TRBJ1-2 TRBV4-1 - - TGCGCCAGCAGGGACCCAGTGAGGGGCAGTGGCTACACCTTC CASRDPVRGSGYTF
17 TRBJ2-6 TRBV5-1 TRBD1 - TGCGCCAGCAGCTGGGACAGGGGATCCTCTGGGGCCACCGTCCTGACTTTC CASSWDRGSSGATVLTF
15 TRBJ1-1 TRBV27 - - TGTGCCACCTTCCCGACGACCGGCAAGAACACTGAAGCTTTCTTT CATFPTTGKNTEAFF
17 TRBJ2-1 TRBV4-1 TRBD1 many TGCGCCAGCAGCCAATTACCGGGACAGGGATCCTACAATGAGCAGTTCTTC CASSQLPGQGSYNEQFF
12 TRBJ1-5 TRBV15 - - TGTGCCACCAGCGGGCGTGTAGGGCCCCAGCATTTT CATSGRVGPQHF
14 TRBJ2-1 TRBV2 TRBD2 - TGTGCCAGCAGGGCGGGGGGTTCCTACAATGAGCAGTTCTTC CASRAGGSYNEQFF
15 TRBJ1-2 TRBV20-1 TRBD1 - TGCAGTGCCATGGGACAGGGAATTTGGAACTATGGCTACACCTTC CSAMGQGIWNYGYTF
12 TRBJ1-1 TRBV6-6 - few TGTGCCAGCAGTACGGACGCATCTAGGGCTTTCTTT CASSTDASRAFF
16 TRBJ1-4 TRBV4-1 - - TGCGCCAGCAGCCGGTCGACAGTCGCAACTAATGAAAAACTGTTTTTT CASSRSTVATNEKLFF
15 TRBJ1-4 TRBV7-2 - - TGTGCCAGCAGACTAGGGGTCGGACTAAATGAAAAACTGTTTTTT CASRLGVGLNEKLFF
13 TRBJ1-3 TRBV20-1 TRBD1 - TGCAGTGCTAGGCGGGACAGGGTAAACACCATATATTTT CSARRDRVNTIYF
14 TRBJ1-2 TRBV5-1 - few TGCGCCAGCAGCTCATCCGGGAATGAGGGTGGCTACACCTTC CASSSSGNEGGYTF
13 TRBJ1-2 TRBV20-1 TRBD1 - TGCAGTGCTAGGTCAGGGGGCAGCTATGGCTACACCTTC CSARSGGSYGYTF
14 TRBJ2-3 TRBV20-1 TRBD2 - TGCAGTGCGACAACTAGCGGGGGGTCCTATACGCAGTATTTT CSATTSGGSYTQYF
15 TRBJ1-2 TRBV5-1 TRBD1 - TGCGCCAGCAGCCCCGCCGGGACAGGGGGTTCGGGCTACACCTTC CASSPAGTGGSGYTF
14 TRBJ2-7 TRBV6-5 - - TGTGCCAGCAGTTACTCCGGTGGTACCTACGAGCAGTACTTC CASSYSGGTYEQYF
15 TRBJ2-5 TRBV20-1 TRBD2 - TGCAGTCTTGGGCCTCGAAGCGGGGGGTCGCAGGACCAGTACTTC CSLGPRSGGSQDQYF
13 TRBJ2-5 TRBV20-1 - few TGCAGTGAGGGGAGCAGGACCCGGGAGACCCAGTACTTC CSEGSRTRETQYF
15 TRBJ2-1 TRBV7-2 - - TGTGCCAGCAGCTTAGTGGCGGGCCCCGGGGTAGAGCAGTTCTTC CASSLVAGPGVEQFF
13 TRBJ1-2 TRBV6-5 - - TGTGCCAGCAGATCGAGCAGGGGCCATGGCTACACCTTC CASRSSRGHGYTF
22 TRBJ2-3 TRBV4-2 - - TGTGCCAGCAGCCAAGGGCCCTCAGCGGGTTTCCACTCCCGCGGAGGCACAGATACGCAGTATTTT CASSQGPSAGFHSRGGTDTQYF
13 TRBJ1-2 TRBV5-6 - many TGTGCCAGCAGCCGGGACCCTAACTATGGCTACACCTTC CASSRDPNYGYTF